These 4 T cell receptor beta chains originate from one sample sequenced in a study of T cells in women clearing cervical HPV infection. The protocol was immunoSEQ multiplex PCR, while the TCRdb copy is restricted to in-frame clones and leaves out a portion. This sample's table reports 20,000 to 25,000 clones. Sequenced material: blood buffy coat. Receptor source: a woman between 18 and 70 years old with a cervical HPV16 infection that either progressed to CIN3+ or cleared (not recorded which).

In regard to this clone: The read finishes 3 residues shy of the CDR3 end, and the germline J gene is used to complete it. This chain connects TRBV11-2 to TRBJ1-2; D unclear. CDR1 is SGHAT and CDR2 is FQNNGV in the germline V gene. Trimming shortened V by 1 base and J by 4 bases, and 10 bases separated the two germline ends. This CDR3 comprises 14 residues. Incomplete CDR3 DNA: TGTGCCAGCAGCTTAGGTCCTAATACCTATGGC. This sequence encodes CASSLGPNTYG. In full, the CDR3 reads CASSLGPNTYGYTF.

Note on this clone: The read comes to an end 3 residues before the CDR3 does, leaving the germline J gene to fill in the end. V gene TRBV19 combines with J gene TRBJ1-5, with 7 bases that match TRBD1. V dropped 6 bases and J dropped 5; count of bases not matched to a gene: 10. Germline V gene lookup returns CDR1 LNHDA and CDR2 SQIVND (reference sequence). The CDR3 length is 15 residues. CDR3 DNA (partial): TGTGCCAGTAGCTTCCGGGACAGAGGGCATCAGCCC. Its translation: CASSFRDRGHQP. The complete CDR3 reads CASSFRDRGHQPQHF.

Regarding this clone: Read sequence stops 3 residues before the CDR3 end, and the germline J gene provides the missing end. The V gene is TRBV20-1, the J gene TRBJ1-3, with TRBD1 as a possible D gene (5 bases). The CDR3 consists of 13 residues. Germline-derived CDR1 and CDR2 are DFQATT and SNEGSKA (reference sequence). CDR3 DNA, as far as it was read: TGCAGTGCCCAACTTCCAGGGAGGGACTTG. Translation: CSAQLPGRDL. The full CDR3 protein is CSAQLPGRDLIYF.

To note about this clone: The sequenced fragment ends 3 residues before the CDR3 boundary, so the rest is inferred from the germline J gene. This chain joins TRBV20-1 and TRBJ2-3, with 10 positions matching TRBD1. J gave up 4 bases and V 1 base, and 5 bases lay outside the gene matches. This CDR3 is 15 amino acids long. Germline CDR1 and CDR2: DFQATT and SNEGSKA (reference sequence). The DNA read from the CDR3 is TGCAGTGCTAGAGCTCCGACAGGGGGCCCAGATACG. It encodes CSARAPTGGPDT. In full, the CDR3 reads CSARAPTGGPDTQYF.